This T cell receptor beta chain appears in the sequencing data of a study of vaccination effects on CD4 cells after COVID-19. With regard to this clone: As yet, its antigen is unknown.

Under the ViraFEST assay, PBMC were stimulated with viral peptide pools so that antigen-specific CD4+ T cells expanded. Sequencing was performed afterwards. Upon completion of about eleven days in culture, CD4+ T cells were isolated. Vaccinated recipients, who were negative for nucleocapsid antibodies, had no history of SARS-CoV-2 infection. Findings and limits, study-wide: Healthy vaccinees had only 1 of 255 vaccine-induced clones cross-react with common cold coronaviruses. Convalescent patients were scarce in the study, and it lacked early post-infection timepoints.

TCRdb keeps only in-frame clones here, not all; method: immunoSEQ multiplex PCR. In the table there are tens of thousands of clones, approximately 79% of which are singletons. Germline-derived CDR1 and CDR2 are KGHDR and SFDVKD. Germline trimming cut 5 bases from V and 15 bases from J; bases unmatched to any gene: 9. This CDR3 has 13 amino acids. The specimen was CD4+ T cells from PBMCs cultured with HCoV-NL63 spike peptides, collected before COVID-19 vaccination. The receptor comes from a human donor who received a COVID-19 vaccine. V and J are TRBV24-1 and TRBJ2-1, with 10 bases identical to TRBD1. The CDR3 loop reads CATSVLGGQGSFF. The CDR3 region has the DNA TGTGCCACCAGTGTCCTGGGGGGACAGGGGTCGTTCTTC.